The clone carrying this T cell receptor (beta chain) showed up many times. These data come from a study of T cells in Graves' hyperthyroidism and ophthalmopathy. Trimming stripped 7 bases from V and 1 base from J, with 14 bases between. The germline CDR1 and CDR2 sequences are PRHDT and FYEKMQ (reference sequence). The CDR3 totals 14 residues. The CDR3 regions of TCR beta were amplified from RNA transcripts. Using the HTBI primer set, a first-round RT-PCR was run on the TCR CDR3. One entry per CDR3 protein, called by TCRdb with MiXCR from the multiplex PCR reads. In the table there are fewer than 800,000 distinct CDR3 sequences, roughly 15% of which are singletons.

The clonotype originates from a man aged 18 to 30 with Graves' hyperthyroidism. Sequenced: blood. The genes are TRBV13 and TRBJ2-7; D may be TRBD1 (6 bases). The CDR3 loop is CASTYRQASYEQYF. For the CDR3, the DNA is TGTGCCAGCACTTACCGACAGGCTTCCTACGAGCAGTACTTC.